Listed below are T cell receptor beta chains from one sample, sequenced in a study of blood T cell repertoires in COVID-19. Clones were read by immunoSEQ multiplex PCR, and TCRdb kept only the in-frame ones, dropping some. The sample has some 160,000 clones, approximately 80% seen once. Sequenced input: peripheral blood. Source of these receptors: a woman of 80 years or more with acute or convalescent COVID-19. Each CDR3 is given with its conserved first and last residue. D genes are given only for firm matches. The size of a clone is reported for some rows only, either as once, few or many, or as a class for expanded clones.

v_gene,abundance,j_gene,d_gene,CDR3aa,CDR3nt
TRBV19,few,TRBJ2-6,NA,CASRSGNWANVLTF,TGTGCCAGTAGGTCCGGGAACTGGGCCAACGTCCTGACTTTC
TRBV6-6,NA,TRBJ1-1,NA,CASRLQDRTEAFF,TGTGCCAGCAGACTACAAGATCGGACTGAAGCTTTCTTT
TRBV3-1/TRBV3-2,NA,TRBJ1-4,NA,CATQGSIATNEKLFF,TGTGCCACCCAGGGATCGATTGCAACTAATGAAAAACTGTTTTTT
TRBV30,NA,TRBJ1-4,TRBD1,CAWDREGNEKLFF,TGTGCCTGGGACAGGGAGGGGAATGAAAAACTGTTTTTT
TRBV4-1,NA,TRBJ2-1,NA,CASSQVGGLEYTRSSYNEQFF,TGCGCCAGCAGCCAAGTGGGAGGCCTAGAATACACCCGGAGCTCCTACAATGAGCAGTTCTTC
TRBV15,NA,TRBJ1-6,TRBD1,CATSRETGTRSPLHF,TGTGCCACCAGCAGAGAGACAGGGACACGCTCACCCCTCCACTTT
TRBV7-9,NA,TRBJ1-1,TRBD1,CASSSERGGQGNHGAFF,TGTGCCAGCAGCTCAGAACGCGGCGGACAGGGGAATCACGGAGCTTTCTTT
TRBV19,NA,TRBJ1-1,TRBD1,CASSWDRGPRGTEAFF,TGTGCCAGTAGCTGGGACAGGGGGCCGCGGGGGACTGAAGCTTTCTTT
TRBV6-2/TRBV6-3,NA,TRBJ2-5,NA,CASSSGSTWVETQYF,TGTGCCAGCAGTTCAGGCAGCACTTGGGTAGAGACCCAGTACTTC
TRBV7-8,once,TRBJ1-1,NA,CASSWGGAAAFF,TGTGCCAGCAGCTGGGGAGGGGCAGCGGCTTTCTTT
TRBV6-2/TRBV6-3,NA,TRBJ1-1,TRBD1,CASSSGQAWGTEAFF,TGTGCCAGCAGTTCGGGACAGGCATGGGGCACTGAAGCTTTCTTT
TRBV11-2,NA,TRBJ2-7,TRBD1,CASSMTGGLYEQYF,TGTGCCAGCAGCATGACAGGGGGGTTATACGAGCAGTACTTC
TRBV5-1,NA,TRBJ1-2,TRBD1,CASSPSLQGAYTF,TGCGCCAGCAGCCCGTCACTCCAGGGGGCCTACACCTTC
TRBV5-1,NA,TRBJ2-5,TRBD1,CASSLIGGETQYF,TGCGCCAGCAGCTTGATAGGGGGCGAGACCCAGTACTTC
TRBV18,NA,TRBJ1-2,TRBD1,CASSLGQGAGYGYTF,TGTGCCAGCTCACTGGGACAGGGGGCTGGCTATGGCTACACCTTC
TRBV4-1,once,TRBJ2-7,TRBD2,CASSQDPAGGRYEQYF,TGCGCCAGCAGCCAAGATCCGGCGGGGGGGCGGTACGAGCAGTACTTC
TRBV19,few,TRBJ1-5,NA,CASSMIQSDQPQHF,TGTGCCAGTAGTATGATCCAAAGCGATCAGCCCCAGCATTTT